This T cell receptor beta chain was obtained from a study of monozygotic twins with inflammatory bowel disease. A remark on this clonotype: Antigen unknown.

Making each TCR library took approximately 3,700 ng of total RNA. TCRdb processed the 5' RACE reads again and assigns one entry to each CDR3 protein, with no DNA. Reported are some 300,000 distinct CDR3 sequences; the ten largest clones contain roughly 5.2%. Notes on the study in general: Reduced clonotype sharing with other individuals was observed in IBD patients relative to healthy twins, especially with disease activity.

CDR1 SGHRS and CDR2 YFSETQ come from the germline V gene. The CDR3 has 15 amino acids. The sequenced sample was blood. The chain uses TRBV5-1 and TRBJ2-2; checking the TCRdb D call of TRBD1 is not possible without DNA. The sequence came from a human donor with ulcerative colitis or Crohn's disease, or a healthy co-twin of an affected twin (not recorded which). This CDR3 is CASSSRTAQTWELFF.